A selection of T cell receptor beta chains follows, all from one sample in a study of T cell repertoires in ileal Crohn's disease. The protocol was immunoSEQ multiplex PCR, while the TCRdb copy is restricted to in-frame clones and leaves out a portion. The sample has approximately 13,000 clones; about three quarters are singletons. The sequenced material came from ileal tissue. All receptors come from an adult with Crohn's disease. CDR3s include the opening cysteine and the closing phenylalanine or tryptophan. Each record gives: V gene, CDR3 protein.

v_gene: TRBV6-5; CDR3aa: CASGQGAKGYTF
v_gene: TRBV10-2; CDR3aa: CASKSGTEQYF
v_gene: TRBV2; CDR3aa: CASSRTGGYQPQHF
v_gene: TRBV5-6; CDR3aa: CASSLVRGSIPTETQYF
v_gene: TRBV2; CDR3aa: CASGLNREYEQYF
v_gene: TRBV6-6; CDR3aa: CASNLGNSYEQYF
v_gene: TRBV5-6; CDR3aa: CASSLDGGSGYEQYF
v_gene: TRBV7-2; CDR3aa: CASSQSRRGGAGSQYF
v_gene: TRBV9; CDR3aa: CASSVGLAGDEQFF
v_gene: TRBV7-9; CDR3aa: CASSPGLSSGANVLTF
v_gene: TRBV7-2; CDR3aa: CASSSSRETQYF
v_gene: TRBV27; CDR3aa: CASSLEGVKNSPLHF
v_gene: TRBV6-5; CDR3aa: CASSYVRSGGEAFF
v_gene: TRBV7-8; CDR3aa: CASSLTREGRAGELFF
v_gene: TRBV6-6; CDR3aa: CASSSTGGSQPQHF
v_gene: TRBV11-1; CDR3aa: CASSLGTGRLRETQYF